A single sample is the source of the 15 T cell receptor beta chains below, sequenced in a study of cytomegalovirus exposure and HLA in healthy donors. A multiplex PCR was run with 60 Vbeta primers and 13 Jbeta primers. TCRdb's table, derived via immunoSEQ multiplex PCR, lists solely in-frame clones and lacks some. The table lists around 180,000 clones, over 60% of them singletons. The sequencing input was PBMCs. The receptors shown here come from a woman aged 40 to 50 in good health and CMV-seronegative.

A few counts support this clone. V is TRBV7-9 and J is TRBJ1-4, with 7 positions matching TRBD1. The germline gives CDR1 SEHNR, CDR2 FQNEAQ (reference sequence). J lost 3 bases, V lost 4 bases, and 2 bases had no gene match. The CDR3 is made up of 14 amino acids. The CDR3 spells CASSSGTANEKLFF. The CDR3 bases are TGTGCCAGCAGCTCCGGGACAGCTAATGAAAAACTGTTTTTT.

The rearrangement links TRBV9 to TRBJ2-5, with 7 bases that match TRBD2. CDR3 length: 15 residues. J gave up 5 bases and V 0 bases, and 7 bases lay outside the gene matches. CDR1 and CDR2 (germline): SGDLS, YYNGEE. This CDR3 is CASSVEGGRRETQYF. The DNA of the CDR3 is TGTGCCAGCAGCGTAGAAGGCGGGAGAAGGGAGACCCAGTACTTC.

The chain couples TRBV5-1 to TRBJ2-7; 7 nucleotides align to TRBD2. The germline gives CDR1 SGHRS, CDR2 YFSETQ. This CDR3 has 15 amino acids. The ends lost 2 bases at V and 6 bases at J; junction bases unmatched: 11. The CDR3 DNA is TGCGCCAGCAGCTTTTTGCGGGAGAAGGGTTTCGAGCAGTACTTC. Its protein is CASSFLREKGFEQYF.

This chain connects TRBV9 to TRBJ2-1; TRBD2 matches 7 bases. J was trimmed by 6 bases and V by 0 bases; bases with no gene match: 3. The germline gives CDR1 SGDLS, CDR2 YYNGEE. The CDR3 has 14 amino acids. In DNA form, the CDR3 reads TGTGCCAGCAGCGTAGAACTAGCGAGCAATGAGCAGTTCTTC. It specifies CASSVELASNEQFF.

This clone was counted once. The chain carries TRBV5-6 and TRBJ1-2, with D tentatively TRBD1 (6 bases). The CDR3 totals 15 residues. The germline V and J ends were trimmed by 3 bases and 4 bases, with 16 bases remaining between them. Germline CDR1 SGHDT, CDR2 YYEEEE. Here the CDR3 reads CASSSPGELGYGYTF. In DNA, the CDR3 is TGTGCCAGCAGCTCCCCAGGGGAATTGGGCTATGGCTACACCTTC.

On this clone: The junction differs from germline at one of its ends, possibly a read error. This chain connects TRBV7-7 to TRBJ1-1; D not resolved. CDR1 is SSHAT and CDR2 is FNYEAQ in the germline V gene (reference sequence). The CDR3 extends over 17 amino acids. CDR3 nucleotide sequence: TGTGCTAGCAGCTTAGTGGAGGGTAGGTGGGGGAACACTGAAGCTTTCTTT. Protein product: CASSLVEGRWGNTEAFF.

The genes are TRBV20-1 and TRBJ2-2; D call uncertain. V was trimmed by 5 bases and J by 7 bases, leaving 8 bases between them. This CDR3 comprises 11 residues. Germline V gene sequence: CDR1 DFQATT, CDR2 SNEGSKA (reference sequence). CDR3 sequence: CSAPVRGELFF. The CDR3 nucleotides are TGCAGTGCTCCGGTGCGCGGGGAGCTGTTTTTT.

J is TRBJ1-1 and V is TRBV27, with D uncertain. Germline CDR1 MNHEY, CDR2 SMNVEV (reference sequence). The ends were cut back, 2 bases at V and 0 bases at J, with 13 bases in the middle. CDR3 length equals 16 residues. Written as DNA, the CDR3 is TGTGCCAGCAGTTTACGGGCAGGAGGCCTGAACACTGAAGCTTTCTTT. This translates into CASSLRAGGLNTEAFF.

The chain links TRBV5-6 to TRBJ1-5, with TRBD1 identical over 11 bases. Germline lookup yields CDR1 SGHDT and CDR2 YYEEEE. The CDR3 runs 15 residues. Trimming took 4 bases from V and 8 from J; bases not matched to a gene: 8. In DNA, the CDR3 is TGTGCCAGCAGCAAAGGGACAGGGGGGATGGAGCCCCAGCATTTT. Its translation: CASSKGTGGMEPQHF.

This chain's CDR3 is CASSYTSGLYEQYV. The CDR3 DNA reads as TGTGCCAGCAGCTATACTAGCGGCCTATACGAGCAGTACGTC. The chain employs TRBV7-2 and TRBJ2-7; 8 bases fit TRBD2. J gave up 4 bases and V 4 bases, and 6 bases lay outside the gene matches. The CDR3 runs to 14 residues. The germline V gene encodes CDR1 SGHTA and CDR2 FQGNSA.

The chain uses TRBV5-6 and TRBJ2-7, with TRBD2 matching 10 bases. The V segment lost 4 bases and the J segment 3 bases; nucleotides outside the gene matches: 7. Germline-derived CDR1 and CDR2 are SGHDT and YYEEEE. The CDR3 contains 15 residues. The CDR3 sequence is CASSPLAGALYEQYV. For the CDR3, the DNA is TGTGCCAGCAGCCCCCTAGCGGGGGCACTCTACGAGCAGTACGTC.

The V gene is TRBV7-6, the J gene TRBJ2-1, with TRBD1 identical over 7 bases. The CDR3 covers 15 residues. J lost 3 bases, V lost 4 bases, and 6 bases had no gene match. Germline CDR1 and CDR2: SGHVS and FNYEAQ. The CDR3 sequence is CASSSRQGDYNEQFF. The CDR3 region has the DNA TGTGCCAGCAGCTCACGACAGGGTGACTACAATGAGCAGTTCTTC.

This clone was detected only a few times. This sequence joins TRBV5-8 and TRBJ1-1; D remains ambiguous. Germline V gene sequence: CDR1 SGHTS, CDR2 YDEGEE. The CDR3 runs to 15 residues. Trimming removed 2 bases from V and 1 base from J, with 12 bases in between. CDR3 protein: CASSFRKAGNTEAFF. The CDR3 DNA is TGTGCCAGCAGCTTCAGAAAGGCGGGGAACACTGAAGCTTTCTTT. The full variable domain, in which reference TRBV5-8 and TRBJ1-1 provide the parts outside the CDR3, is EAGVTQSPTHLIKTRGQQATLRCSPISGHTSVYWYQQALGLGLQFLLWYDEGEERNRGNFPPRFSGRQFPNYSSELNVNALELEDSALYLCASSFRKAGNTEAFFGQGTRLTVV.

The CDR3, as DNA: TGTGCCAGCAGTGAACAAGAGACCTACGAGCAGTACTTC. Protein sequence: CASSEQETYEQYF. V gene TRBV6-1 combines with J gene TRBJ2-7; D ambiguous. Germline V gene lookup returns CDR1 MNHNS and CDR2 SASEGT. The CDR3 loop spans 13 amino acids. V dropped 2 bases and J dropped 2 bases, with 7 bases sitting between them.

J is TRBJ2-7 and V is TRBV25-1; 7 bases match TRBD2. This CDR3 is 13 amino acids long. Germline V gives CDR1 MGHDK, CDR2 SYGVNS. With 7 bases clipped from V and 0 bases from J, the junction kept 3 bases outside the gene matches. For the CDR3, the DNA is TGTGCCAGCAAGCGGGATTCCTCCTACGAGCAGTACTTC. This sequence encodes CASKRDSSYEQYF.